This T cell receptor (beta chain) was sequenced for a study of blood T cell repertoires in COVID-19. Study context: Italy, Spain and the United States were the sources of the convalescent and acute COVID-19 samples. Sample material is recorded as cDNA or gDNA derived from T cells, B-cell-depleted T cells, or PBMCs.

V dropped 0 bases and J dropped 7; count of bases not matched to a gene: 9. The CDR3 loop spans 17 amino acids. Germline loops: CDR1 SGHDN, CDR2 FVKESK. As originally analysed: Nucleated cell number was recorded as an estimate derived from reference gene primer amplification. Using immunoSEQ multiplex PCR, the repertoire was profiled, and TCRdb retains in-frame clones only, with some absent. The V and J calls and clone size were taken over from that table, and D and trimming were inferred from the DNA. The table includes around 140,000 clones, 84% detected once. Patients at the Seattle site were enrolled during active infection and followed longitudinally.

This receptor was obtained from a man under 40 with COVID-19, enrolled during active disease. The chain employs TRBV14 and TRBJ2-1, with 10 nucleotides matching TRBD2. The sequenced material came from peripheral blood. The CDR3 region has the DNA TGTGCCAGCAGCCAAGAATTCTCTAGCGGGAGAATAAATGAGCAGTTCTTC. It yields the protein CASSQEFSSGRINEQFF.